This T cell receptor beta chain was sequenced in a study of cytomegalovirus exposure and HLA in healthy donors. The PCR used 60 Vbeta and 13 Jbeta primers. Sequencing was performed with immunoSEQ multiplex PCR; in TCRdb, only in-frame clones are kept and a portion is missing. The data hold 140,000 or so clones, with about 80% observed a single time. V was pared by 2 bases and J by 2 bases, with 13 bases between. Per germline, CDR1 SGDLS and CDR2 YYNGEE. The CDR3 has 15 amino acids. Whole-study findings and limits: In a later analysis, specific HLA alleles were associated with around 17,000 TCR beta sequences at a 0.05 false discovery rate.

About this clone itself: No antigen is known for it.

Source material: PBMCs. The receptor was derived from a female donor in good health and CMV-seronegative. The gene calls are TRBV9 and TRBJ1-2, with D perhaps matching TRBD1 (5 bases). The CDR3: CASSVGAQRNYGYTF. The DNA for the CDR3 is TGTGCCAGCAGCGTTGGGGCCCAACGCAACTATGGCTACACCTTC. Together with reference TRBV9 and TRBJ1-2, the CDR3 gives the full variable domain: DSGVTQTPKHLITATGQRVTLRCSPRSGDLSVYWYQQSLDQGLQFLIQYYNGEERAKGNILERFSAQQFPDLHSELNLSSLELGDSALYFCASSVGAQRNYGYTFGSGTRLTVV.